What follows are 7 T cell receptor beta chains derived from one specimen sequenced in a study of control samples from healthy donors and cancer patients. Profiling relied on immunoSEQ multiplex PCR, and the TCRdb table lists in-frame clones only, not all of them. The data show 85,000 to 90,000 clones, more than 75% seen once. Material: blood. The receptors stem from a woman in her thirties or forties in good health.

This chain links TRBV3-1 (or the pseudogene TRBV3-2) with TRBJ1-2, with a tentative D call TRBD1 (6 bases). The CDR3 consists of 15 residues. Germline values: CDR1 LGHDT, CDR2 YNNKEL (reference sequence). With 4 bases removed from V and 6 bases from J, the gap between germline ends came to 18 bases. CDR3 DNA: TGTGCCAGCAGCCCCCGGGACACCTCGCTTCATGGCTACACCTTC. Translation: CASSPRDTSLHGYTF.

This clone was recorded a few times. The rearrangement joins TRBV19 to TRBJ1-3, with D tentatively TRBD1 (6 bases). The CDR3 contains 16 residues. Germline loops: CDR1 LNHDA, CDR2 SQIVND (reference sequence). Trimming removed 4 bases at V and 0 bases at J, with 13 bases between. The CDR3 region has the DNA TGTGCCAGTAGTACCCTGGGGGGCCTCTCTGGAAACACCATATATTTT. It specifies CASSTLGGLSGNTIYF.

The chain has TRBV5-1 and TRBJ2-1; 7 nucleotides agree with TRBD2. This CDR3 has 17 amino acids. CDR1 is SGHRS and CDR2 is YFSETQ in the germline V gene. V trimming: 0 bases; J trimming: 0 bases; junction bases outside the gene matches: 6. The CDR3 protein is CASSLASGVTSYNEQFF. CDR3 sequence (DNA): TGCGCCAGCAGCTTGGCCAGCGGGGTCACCTCCTACAATGAGCAGTTCTTC.

The chain links TRBV30 to TRBJ1-2; D is uncertain. The V end lost 0 bases, the J end lost 8 bases, and 13 bases lay between the germline ends. The CDR3 covers 13 residues. Germline V lookup: CDR1 GTSNPN, CDR2 SVGIG (reference sequence). This CDR3 is CAWSVRRGGGYTF. The CDR3 DNA reads as TGTGCCTGGAGTGTACGTAGAGGAGGCGGCTACACCTTC.

V and J are TRBV2 and TRBJ2-1; TRBD2 aligns across 9 bases. There are 14 residues in the CDR3. The junction had 3 bases not matched to a gene; V was cut back by 4 bases and J by 5 bases. CDR1 and CDR2 from the germline V gene are SNHLY and FYNNEI. The chain's CDR3 is CASSGASGDNEQFF. CDR3 nucleotides: TGTGCCAGCAGTGGGGCTAGCGGGGACAATGAGCAGTTCTTC.

This chain links TRBV29-1 with TRBJ1-4; 7 bases are shared with TRBD1. The length of the CDR3 is 13 residues. The V segment lost 7 bases and the J segment 2 bases; nucleotides outside the gene matches: 4. The germline CDR1 and CDR2 sequences are SQVTM and ANQGSEA. The CDR3 loop is CSGQGSTNEKLFF. The CDR3 coding sequence is TGCAGCGGACAGGGATCGACTAATGAAAAACTGTTTTTT.

The chain links TRBV24-1 to TRBJ2-1; 8 bases are shared with TRBD1. The CDR3 spans 16 residues. Germline-derived CDR1 and CDR2 are KGHDR and SFDVKD. Trimming cost V 4 bases and J 4 bases; bases outside gene matches: 8. The CDR3 reads CATSDHGQGLYNEQFF. In nucleotides, the CDR3 is TGTGCCACCAGTGACCATGGACAGGGCCTATACAATGAGCAGTTCTTC.